This T cell receptor (beta chain) was retrieved from a study of T cell repertoires and HLA-DP antigens. With respect to this clone: Its antigen is currently unknown.

Germline CDR1 and CDR2: SEHNR and FQNEAQ (reference sequence). Trimming took off 5 bases at V and 6 bases at J, with 13 bases between the two ends. This CDR3 is built from 14 residues. This table comes from immunoSEQ multiplex PCR, and its TCRdb copy is limited to in-frame clones, with some not included. The table lists approximately 100,000 clones, around nine tenths of them singletons. Sequencing was performed on CD4+ T cells from PBMCs. J is TRBJ1-4 and V is TRBV7-9; D gene unclear. The source is a middle-aged man in good health and CMV-seronegative. The CDR3 is CASSRAGNHEKLFF. Written as DNA, the CDR3 is TGTGCCAGCAGCCGGGCCGGTAATCATGAAAAACTGTTTTTT.